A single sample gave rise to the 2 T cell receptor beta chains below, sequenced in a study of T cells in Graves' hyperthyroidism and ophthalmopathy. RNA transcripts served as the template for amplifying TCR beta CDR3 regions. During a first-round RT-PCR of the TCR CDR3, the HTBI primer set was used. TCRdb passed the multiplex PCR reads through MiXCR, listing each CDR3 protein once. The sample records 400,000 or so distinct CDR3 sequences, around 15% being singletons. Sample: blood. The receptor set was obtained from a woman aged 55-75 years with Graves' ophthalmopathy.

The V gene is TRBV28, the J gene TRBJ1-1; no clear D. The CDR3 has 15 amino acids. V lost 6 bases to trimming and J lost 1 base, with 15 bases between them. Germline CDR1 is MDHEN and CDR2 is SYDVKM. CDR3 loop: CASRDRGGSNTEAFF. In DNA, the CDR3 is TGTGCCAGCAGGGACCGGGGAGGGTCGAACACTGAAGCTTTCTTT.

DNA for the CDR3: TGTGCCACTGGGGTGGGGACAGGGGGCGCGAGCTATGGCTACACCTTC. It translates to CATGVGTGGASYGYTF. The gene calls are TRBV6-2 or TRBV6-3 and TRBJ1-2, with 12 bases fitting TRBD1. The CDR3 totals 16 residues. Trimming took 10 bases from V and 4 from J; bases not matched to a gene: 13. Per the germline V gene, CDR1 is MNHEY and CDR2 is SVGEGT.